Shown below are 29 T cell receptor beta chains from a single sample sequenced in a study of T cells after yellow fever vaccination. TCRdb independently ran MiXCR on the 5' RACE reads; one entry per CDR3 protein. The table records approximately 610,000 distinct CDR3 sequences, about a sixth of them present only once. The sequences come from PBMCs, collected 5 days after the first yellow fever vaccination. The receptors originated from a man aged 18 to 29 who received the YFV17D yellow fever vaccine.

This sequence joins TRBV7-2 and TRBJ2-2; 10 bases map to TRBD1. The CDR3 spans 15 residues. Germline assignment: CDR1 SGHTA and CDR2 FQGNSA. The trim removed 6 bases at V and 6 bases at J, leaving 7 bases unmatched. The CDR3: CASRSGTGVAGELFF. The CDR3 DNA is TGTGCCAGCAGATCCGGGACAGGGGTGGCCGGGGAGCTGTTTTTT.

The sample holds many counts of this clonotype. V usage is TRBV19 and J usage is TRBJ2-7, with D unclear. CDR1 is LNHDA and CDR2 is SQIVND in the germline V gene (reference sequence). The ends were cut back, 9 bases at V and 4 bases at J, with 13 bases in the middle. The CDR3 totals 12 residues. The CDR3 spells CARKSDGYEQYV. In nucleotides, the CDR3 is TGTGCCAGGAAGAGTGACGGGTACGAGCAGTACGTC.

The DNA of the CDR3 is TGTGCCATCAGGTCAACCCGAAGGGAAGAGACCCAGTACTTC. Protein sequence: CAIRSTRREETQYF. The chain carries TRBV10-3 and TRBJ2-5; D is unresolved. Deletions cut 6 bases from V and 3 bases from J, with 14 bases between. CDR1 ENHRY and CDR2 SYGVKD come from the germline V gene. This CDR3 region has 14 residues.

This clonotype was detected only a few times. The genes are TRBV18 and TRBJ2-1, with D tentatively TRBD1 (6 bases). CDR1 KGHSH and CDR2 LQKENI come from the germline V gene. This CDR3 spans 14 amino acids. The V end was cut by 8 bases, the J end by 7 bases, with 18 bases between. Here the CDR3 reads CASQGLRSQNEQFF. DNA for the CDR3: TGTGCCAGCCAGGGGTTGCGGAGTCAAAATGAGCAGTTCTTC.

This clonotype was detected a few times. V and J are TRBV12-3 or TRBV12-4 and TRBJ2-7; TRBD2 might be the D (6 bases). The CDR3 has 11 residues. V gave up 3 bases and J gave up 7 bases, with 7 bases separating them. This CDR3 is CASSFAGEQYF. The DNA of the CDR3 is TGTGCCAGCAGTTTTGCGGGGGAGCAGTACTTC.

The V and J genes are TRBV7-8 and TRBJ1-6, with unresolved D. This CDR3 is built from 15 residues. Germline values: CDR1 SGHVS, CDR2 FQNEAQ. V dropped 5 bases and J dropped 7 bases, with 15 bases sitting between them. The CDR3 reads CASSGRWAVNSPLHF. CDR3 DNA: TGTGCCAGCAGCGGCCGTTGGGCCGTCAATTCACCCCTCCACTTT.

This clonotype was counted only a few times. The gene calls are TRBV7-9 and TRBJ1-4; D is undetermined. The V end lost 5 bases, the J end lost 7 bases, and 20 bases lay between the germline ends. CDR3 length: 16 residues. Germline assignment: CDR1 SEHNR and CDR2 FQNEAQ (reference sequence). The CDR3 DNA follows: TGTGCCAGCAGCAAACGTCGACACGTGGGTTCTGAAAAACTGTTTTTT. Its translation: CASSKRRHVGSEKLFF.

The chain uses TRBV13 and TRBJ2-2; D call uncertain. Trimming took off 3 bases at V and 5 bases at J, with 7 bases between the two ends. CDR1 is PRHDT, CDR2 FYEKMQ, per germline (reference sequence). CDR3 length: 13 residues. The CDR3 DNA reads TGTGCCAGCAGCTTTTCTTTGACCGGGGAGCTGTTTTTT. Residues: CASSFSLTGELFF. Based on the CDR3 plus reference TRBV13 and TRBJ2-2, the full variable domain is AAGVIQSPRHLIKEKRETATLKCYPIPRHDTVYWYQQGPGQDPQFLISFYEKMQSDKGSIPDRFSAQQFSDYHSELNMSSLELGDSALYFCASSFSLTGELFFGEGSRLTVL.

The rearrangement uses TRBV15 and TRBJ2-2; a possible D gene is TRBD2 (7 bases). V was pared by 3 bases and J by 7 bases, with 15 bases between. Germline V CDR1 and CDR2: LNHNV, YYDKDF (reference sequence). This CDR3 has 15 amino acids. CDR3 sequence: CATSREGGLNGELFF. The CDR3 DNA is TGTGCCACCAGCAGGGAGGGGGGGCTCAACGGGGAGCTGTTTTTT.

The genes are TRBV5-4 and TRBJ1-4, with unresolved D. The CDR3 runs to 15 residues. Germline V gene sequence: CDR1 SGHNT, CDR2 YYREEE (reference sequence). V was clipped by 5 bases and J by 3 bases, with 14 bases between them. CDR3 sequence reads: CASSSTGRSNEKLFF. In DNA form, the CDR3 reads TGTGCCAGCAGTTCCACGGGCAGGTCTAATGAAAAACTGTTTTTT.

This chain uses TRBV5-4 with TRBJ1-2; 7 nucleotides agree with TRBD1. Germline V gene data show CDR1 as SGHNT and CDR2 as YYREEE (reference sequence). This CDR3 region has 16 residues. After removal of 7 bases from V and 5 bases from J, the junction contained 17 bases not matched to a gene. DNA for the CDR3: TGTGCCAGCGGTCTATCCGGGACAGTTTCTCAATATGGCTACACCTTC. It specifies CASGLSGTVSQYGYTF.

The gene calls are TRBV5-1 and TRBJ2-6; D ambiguous. CDR1 SGHRS and CDR2 YFSETQ come from the germline V gene. CDR3 size: 18 residues. The V end was cut by 4 bases, the J end by 0 bases, with 17 bases between. In nucleotides, the CDR3 is TGCGCCAGCAGCGGTTCTCTACAAGGCACCTCTGGGGCCAACGTCCTGACTTTC. Amino acids: CASSGSLQGTSGANVLTF.

The gene calls are TRBV4-1 and TRBJ2-1; 9 nucleotides line up with TRBD1. V shed 5 bases, J shed 4 bases, and the junction held 3 bases outside the gene matches. The germline CDR1 and CDR2 sequences are MGHRA and YSYEKL. The CDR3 totals 14 residues. The CDR3 is CASSKGQGYNEQFF. CDR3 coding DNA: TGCGCCAGCAGCAAGGGACAGGGTTACAATGAGCAGTTCTTC.

This clonotype came up a few times. CDR3 in DNA: TGTGCCTGGAGTCCAACTTTCATGAACACTGAAGCTTTCTTT. This gives the protein CAWSPTFMNTEAFF. This sequence joins TRBV30 and TRBJ1-1; D gene ambiguous. V was trimmed by 2 bases and J by 0 bases, leaving 10 bases between them. Germline-derived CDR1 and CDR2 are GTSNPN and SVGIG (reference sequence). The CDR3 runs to 14 residues. Variable domain in full (rest from reference TRBV30 and TRBJ1-1): SQTIHQWPATLVQPVGSPLSLECTVEGTSNPNLYWYRQAAGRGLQLLFYSVGIGQISSEVPQNLSASRPQDRQFILSSKKLLLSDSGFYLCAWSPTFMNTEAFFGQGTRLTVV.

In this sample, this clonotype turned up a few times. The CDR3 DNA reads as TGCGCCAGCAGCTTGGACAGGGGGCAGCACGAGCAGTACTTC. Translated, it gives CASSLDRGQHEQYF. V and J are TRBV5-1 and TRBJ2-7; TRBD1 matches 9 bases. The germline CDR1 and CDR2 sequences are SGHRS and YFSETQ. The CDR3 covers 14 residues. Trimming took 0 bases from V and 5 from J; bases not matched to a gene: 3. Based on the CDR3 plus reference TRBV5-1 and TRBJ2-7, the full variable domain is KAGVTQTPRYLIKTRGQQVTLSCSPISGHRSVSWYQQTPGQGLQFLFEYFSETQRNKGNFPGRFSGRQFSNSRSEMNVSTLELGDSALYLCASSLDRGQHEQYFGPGTRLTVT.

This clonotype was seen a few times. The chain is built from TRBV4-2 and TRBJ2-7; D gene uncertain. CDR3 length: 13 residues. V shed 0 bases and J shed 4 bases, with 7 bases lying between them. Germline lookup yields CDR1 LGHNA and CDR2 YNFKEQ. The CDR3 here is CASSQDRRYEQYF. The CDR3 nucleotides read TGTGCCAGCAGCCAAGATCGGCGGTACGAGCAGTACTTC.

In this sample, this clonotype turned up a few times. The chain has TRBV5-1 and TRBJ1-2; the D gene is possibly TRBD1 (5 bases). Trimming left V 2 bases short and J 3 bases short, with 23 bases between. The CDR3 loop spans 18 amino acids. Germline assignment: CDR1 SGHRS and CDR2 YFSETQ. CDR3 nucleotides: TGCGCCAGCAGCTTTAAATGGGATTGGGGGAAAGGAGACTATGGCTACACCTTC. Translation: CASSFKWDWGKGDYGYTF.

This clonotype was seen repeatedly, ten times or more. The chain recombines TRBV7-2 with TRBJ1-5; D gene ambiguous. Germline V gene data show CDR1 as SGHTA and CDR2 as FQGNSA. With 5 bases removed from V and 0 bases from J, the gap between germline ends came to 5 bases. This CDR3 has 13 amino acids. CDR3 sequence: CASSPSSNQPQHF. DNA for the CDR3: TGTGCCAGCAGCCCCTCTAGCAATCAGCCCCAGCATTTT.

In its sample, this clonotype was seen many times. In DNA form, the CDR3 reads TGCAGTGCAGCGGCCACAGATACGCAGTATTTT. Protein product: CSAAATDTQYF. The V gene is TRBV20-1, the J gene TRBJ2-3; D may be TRBD2 (5 bases). CDR3 length: 11 amino acids. From germline, CDR1 is DFQATT and CDR2 SNEGSKA (reference sequence). V gave up 6 bases and J gave up 2 bases, with 6 bases separating them.

The table lists this clonotype with a few counts. This chain uses TRBV5-1 with TRBJ1-1; D call uncertain. V was trimmed by 0 bases and J by 5 bases, leaving 8 bases between them. This CDR3 region has 13 residues. Germline values: CDR1 SGHRS, CDR2 YFSETQ. The CDR3, as DNA: TGCGCCAGCAGCTTGGTGCAGAGAACTGAAGCTTTCTTT. Its translation is CASSLVQRTEAFF.

This clonotype was recorded at least ten times. The rearrangement uses TRBV2 and TRBJ1-1; D remains unclear. CDR3 size: 14 residues. Germline loops: CDR1 SNHLY, CDR2 FYNNEI. V was cut by 6 bases and J by 0 bases, with 11 bases left in between. CDR3 sequence (DNA): TGTGCCAGCAGAGGCAGTGACATGAACACTGAAGCTTTCTTT. Residues: CASRGSDMNTEAFF.

CDR3 residues: CASSLTSGGLYNEQFF. DNA of the CDR3: TGCGCCAGCAGCCTTACTAGCGGGGGCCTCTACAATGAGCAGTTCTTC. The genes are TRBV5-1 and TRBJ2-1, with 11 nucleotides matching TRBD2. CDR3 length: 16 residues. The germline gives CDR1 SGHRS, CDR2 YFSETQ. V was clipped by 4 bases and J by 3 bases; unmatched bases: 6.

A few counts support this clonotype. The rearrangement joins TRBV2 to TRBJ2-5; the match to TRBD2 covers 12 bases. This CDR3 has 16 amino acids. In germline, CDR1 is SNHLY, CDR2 FYNNEI. V gave up 5 bases and J gave up 5 bases; unmatched junction bases: 9. CDR3 nucleotides: TGTGCCAGCAGTCTCCAGTCTAGCGGGGGGGCTGAGACCCAGTACTTC. Its translation is CASSLQSSGGAETQYF.

This clonotype was counted ten times or more. The chain joins TRBV4-1 to TRBJ2-7, with D hard to call. Looked up from germline, CDR1 is MGHRA and CDR2 is YSYEKL. Deletions cut 2 bases from V and 0 bases from J, with 11 bases between. The CDR3 runs to 15 residues. The CDR3 DNA reads TGCGCCAGCAGCCAAAAGCTGGGAAGCTCCTACGAGCAGTACGTC. Its protein product is CASSQKLGSSYEQYV.

The rearrangement uses TRBV7-9 and TRBJ2-5; possibly TRBD2 for D (5 bases). V dropped 5 bases and J dropped 5 bases, with 21 bases sitting between them. The CDR3 is made up of 16 amino acids. The germline V gene has CDR1 SEHNR and CDR2 FQNEAQ (reference sequence). As DNA, the CDR3 is TGTGCCAGCAGCCCACGGCTTTCTAGCTCCGGGGAGACCCAGTACTTC. As protein: CASSPRLSSSGETQYF.

This clonotype came up a few times. Here the CDR3 reads CAITSYNEQFF. The CDR3 nucleotides read TGTGCCATCACCTCCTACAATGAGCAGTTCTTC. The V gene is TRBV10-3, the J gene TRBJ2-1; no clear D gene. The ends were cut back, 7 bases at V and 0 bases at J, with 1 base in the middle. Germline V CDR1 and CDR2: ENHRY, SYGVKD. The CDR3 is 11 residues long.

The chain links TRBV19 to TRBJ1-1; a weak D match, TRBD1 (5 bases). The length of the CDR3 is 15 residues. V lost 3 bases and J 0 bases, leaving 11 bases between the germline ends. Germline V gene sequence: CDR1 LNHDA, CDR2 SQIVND (reference sequence). DNA of the CDR3: TGTGCCAGTAGTATTCAGGGTTATTTGAACACTGAAGCTTTCTTT. The encoded protein is CASSIQGYLNTEAFF.

There are a few counts of this clonotype. This sequence joins TRBV7-6 and TRBJ2-5, with TRBD1 identical over 7 bases. Germline CDR1 and CDR2: SGHVS and FNYEAQ. This CDR3 is built from 15 residues. Trimming removed 1 base from V and 4 bases from J; junction bases left unmatched: 6. CDR3 residues: CASSLGQGVGETQYF. The CDR3 nucleotides read TGTGCCAGCAGCTTAGGTCAGGGGGTTGGAGAGACCCAGTACTTC.

CDR3 loop: CASSRAGTGENYGYTF. In nucleotides, the CDR3 is TGTGCCAGCAGCCGAGCTGGGACAGGGGAGAACTATGGCTACACCTTC. This chain joins TRBV7-2 and TRBJ1-2, with 10 bases aligning to TRBD1. The CDR3 consists of 16 residues. V lost 5 bases to trimming and J lost 2 bases; unmatched junction nucleotides: 8. Germline V gene lookup returns CDR1 SGHTA and CDR2 FQGNSA.